Reported below is one TCR beta chain. Its antigen is currently unknown. V was cut by 6 bases and J by 3 bases, with 12 bases left in between. CDR1 and CDR2 from the germline V gene are LGHNT and FRNRAP. This CDR3 comprises 14 residues. The primer mix had 60 Vbeta and 13 Jbeta primers. The table came from immunoSEQ multiplex PCR; TCRdb's copy has only in-frame clones and leaves some out. The data hold about 220,000 clones, with roughly 87% observed a single time. These data come from a study of cytomegalovirus exposure and HLA in healthy donors. Study-level results: With high specificity and sensitivity, the classifier reportedly diagnosed cytomegalovirus status. Later on, an analysis found that several of the most significant clusters appeared to be linked to common viral pathogens, which included parvovirus B19. For most TCR beta V segments, an earlier analysis put the productive rate at about 87% or about 30% of the time.

Input material: PBMCs. This clonotype was obtained from a middle-aged man in good health and CMV-seropositive. The V gene is TRBV12-5, the J gene TRBJ1-5, with D perhaps TRBD1 (6 bases). CDR3 sequence reads: CASGKDSYNQPQHF. The CDR3 DNA reads TGTGCTAGTGGAAAGGACAGCTACAATCAGCCCCAGCATTTT.